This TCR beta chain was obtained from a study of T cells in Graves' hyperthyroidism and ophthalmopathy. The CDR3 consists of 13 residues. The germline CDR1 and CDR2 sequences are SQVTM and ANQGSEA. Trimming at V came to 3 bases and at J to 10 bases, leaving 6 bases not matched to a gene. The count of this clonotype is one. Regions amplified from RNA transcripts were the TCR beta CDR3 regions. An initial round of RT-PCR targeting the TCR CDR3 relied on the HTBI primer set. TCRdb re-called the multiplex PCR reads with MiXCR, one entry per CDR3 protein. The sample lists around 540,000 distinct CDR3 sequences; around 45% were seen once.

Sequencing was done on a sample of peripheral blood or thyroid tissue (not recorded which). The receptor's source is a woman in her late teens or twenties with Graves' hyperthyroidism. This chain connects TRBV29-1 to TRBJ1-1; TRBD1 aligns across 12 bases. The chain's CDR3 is CSVEVGQGAGAFF. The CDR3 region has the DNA TGCAGCGTTGAGGTGGGACAGGGGGCTGGAGCTTTCTTT.